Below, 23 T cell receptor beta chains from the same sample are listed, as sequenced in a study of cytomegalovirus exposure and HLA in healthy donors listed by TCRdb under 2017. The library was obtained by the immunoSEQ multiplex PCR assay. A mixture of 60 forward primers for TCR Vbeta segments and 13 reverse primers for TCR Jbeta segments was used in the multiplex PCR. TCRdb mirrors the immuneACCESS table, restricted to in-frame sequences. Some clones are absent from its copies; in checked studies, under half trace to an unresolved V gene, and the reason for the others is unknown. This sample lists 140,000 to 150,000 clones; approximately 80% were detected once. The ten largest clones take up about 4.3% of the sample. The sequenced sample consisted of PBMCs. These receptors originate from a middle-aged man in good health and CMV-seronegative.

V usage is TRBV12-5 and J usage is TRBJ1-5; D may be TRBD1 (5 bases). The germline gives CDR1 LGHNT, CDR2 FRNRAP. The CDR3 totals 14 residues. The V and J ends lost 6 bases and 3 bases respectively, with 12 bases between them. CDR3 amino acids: CASGLGQINQPQHF. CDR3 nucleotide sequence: TGTGCTAGTGGACTCGGACAAATCAATCAGCCCCAGCATTTT.

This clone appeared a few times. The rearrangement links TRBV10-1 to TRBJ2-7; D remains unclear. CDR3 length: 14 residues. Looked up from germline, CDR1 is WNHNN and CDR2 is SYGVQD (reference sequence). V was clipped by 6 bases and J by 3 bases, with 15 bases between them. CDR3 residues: CASSEAGSIYEQYF. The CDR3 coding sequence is TGCGCCAGCAGCGAAGCCGGGTCGATCTACGAGCAGTACTTC.

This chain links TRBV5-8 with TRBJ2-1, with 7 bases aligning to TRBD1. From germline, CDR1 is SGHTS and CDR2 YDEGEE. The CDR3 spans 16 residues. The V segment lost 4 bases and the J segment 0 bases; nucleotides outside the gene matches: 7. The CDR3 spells CASSRRQGSSYNEQFF. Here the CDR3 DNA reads TGTGCCAGCAGCAGACGACAGGGCAGCTCCTACAATGAGCAGTTCTTC.

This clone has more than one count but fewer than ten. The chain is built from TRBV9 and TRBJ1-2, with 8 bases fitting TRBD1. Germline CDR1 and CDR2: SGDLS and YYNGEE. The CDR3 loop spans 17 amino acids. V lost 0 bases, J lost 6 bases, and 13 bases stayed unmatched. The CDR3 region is CASSVEFFVGQGHGYTF. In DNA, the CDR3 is TGTGCCAGCAGCGTAGAATTTTTCGTTGGACAGGGACATGGCTACACCTTC.

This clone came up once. CDR3 sequence (DNA): TGTGCCACCAGCAGACCCGGGACTAGCGGGGGTCTTTATCCCGGGGAGCTGTTTTTT. Its translation is CATSRPGTSGGLYPGELFF. The chain carries TRBV15 and TRBJ2-2; 14 nucleotides agree with TRBD2. The CDR3 consists of 19 residues. Germline CDR1 and CDR2: LNHNV and YYDKDF (reference sequence). J gave up 6 bases and V 2 bases, and 11 bases lay outside the gene matches.

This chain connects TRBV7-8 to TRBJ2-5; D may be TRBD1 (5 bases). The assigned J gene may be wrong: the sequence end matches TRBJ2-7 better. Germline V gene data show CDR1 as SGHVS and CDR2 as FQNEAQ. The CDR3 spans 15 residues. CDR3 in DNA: TGTGCCAGCAGCGCCCACCAGGGAATCTCCTACGAGCAGTACTTC. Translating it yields CASSAHQGISYEQYF.

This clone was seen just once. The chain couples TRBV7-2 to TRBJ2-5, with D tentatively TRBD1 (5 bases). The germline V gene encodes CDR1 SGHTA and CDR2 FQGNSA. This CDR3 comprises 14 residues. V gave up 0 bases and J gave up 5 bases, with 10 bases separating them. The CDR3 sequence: CASSLAGHGETQYF. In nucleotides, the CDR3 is TGTGCCAGCAGCTTAGCTGGACACGGGGAGACCCAGTACTTC.

The CDR3: CASSLAGGMTEAFF. CDR3 DNA sequence: TGCGCCAGCAGCTTGGCCGGGGGGATGACTGAAGCTTTCTTT. The chain uses TRBV5-1 and TRBJ1-1; D might be TRBD1 (5 bases). Germline V gene sequence: CDR1 SGHRS, CDR2 YFSETQ. V gave up 0 bases and J gave up 5 bases, with 11 bases separating them. The CDR3 totals 14 residues.

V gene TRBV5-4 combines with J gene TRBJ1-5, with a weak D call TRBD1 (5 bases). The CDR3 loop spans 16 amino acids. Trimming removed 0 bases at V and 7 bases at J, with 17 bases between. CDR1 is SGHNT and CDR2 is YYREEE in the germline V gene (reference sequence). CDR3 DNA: TGTGCCAGCAGCTTGGACGGGACTTCCGGGTACCAGCCCCAGCATTTT. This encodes CASSLDGTSGYQPQHF.

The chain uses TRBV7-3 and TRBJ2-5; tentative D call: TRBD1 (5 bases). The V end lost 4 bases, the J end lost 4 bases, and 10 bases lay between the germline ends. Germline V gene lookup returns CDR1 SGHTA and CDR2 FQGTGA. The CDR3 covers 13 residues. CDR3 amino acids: CASSSWGAETQYF. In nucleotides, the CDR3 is TGTGCCAGCAGCTCCTGGGGCGCAGAGACCCAGTACTTC.

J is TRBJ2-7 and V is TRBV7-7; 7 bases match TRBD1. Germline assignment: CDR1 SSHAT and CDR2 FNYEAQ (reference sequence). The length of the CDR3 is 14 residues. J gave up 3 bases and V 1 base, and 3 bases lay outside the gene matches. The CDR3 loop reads CASSLGQGDYEQYF. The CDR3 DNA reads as TGTGCCAGCAGCTTAGGACAGGGAGACTACGAGCAGTACTTC.

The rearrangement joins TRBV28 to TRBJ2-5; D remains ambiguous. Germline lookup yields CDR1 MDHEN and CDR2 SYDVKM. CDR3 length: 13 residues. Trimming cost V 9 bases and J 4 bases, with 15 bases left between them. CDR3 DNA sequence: TGTGCCAGTGCGCCCACGCCGGGAGAGACCCAGTACTTC. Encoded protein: CASAPTPGETQYF.

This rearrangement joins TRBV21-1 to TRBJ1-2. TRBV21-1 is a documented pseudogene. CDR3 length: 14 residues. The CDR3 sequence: CASSANLANYGYTF. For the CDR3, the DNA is TGTGCCAGCAGCGCCAACCTAGCTAACTATGGCTACACCTTC.

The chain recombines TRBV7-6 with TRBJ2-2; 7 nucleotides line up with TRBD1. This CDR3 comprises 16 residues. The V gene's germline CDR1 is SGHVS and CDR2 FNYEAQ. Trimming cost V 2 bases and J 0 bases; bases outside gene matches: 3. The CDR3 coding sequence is TGTGCCAGCAGCTTAAAAGGGGGCTCGAACACCGGGGAGCTGTTTTTT. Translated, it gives CASSLKGGSNTGELFF.

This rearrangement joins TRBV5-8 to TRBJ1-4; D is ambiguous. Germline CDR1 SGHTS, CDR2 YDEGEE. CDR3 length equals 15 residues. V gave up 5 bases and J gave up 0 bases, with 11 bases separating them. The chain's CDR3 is CASRTGRATNEKLFF. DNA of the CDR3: TGTGCCAGCAGGACGGGGAGAGCAACTAATGAAAAACTGTTTTTT.

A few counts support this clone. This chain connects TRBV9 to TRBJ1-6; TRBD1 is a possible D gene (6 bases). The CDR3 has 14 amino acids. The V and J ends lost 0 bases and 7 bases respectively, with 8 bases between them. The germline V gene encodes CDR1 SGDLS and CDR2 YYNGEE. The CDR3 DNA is TGTGCCAGCAGCGTAGCAGGGGTGAATTCACCCCTCCACTTT. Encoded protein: CASSVAGVNSPLHF.

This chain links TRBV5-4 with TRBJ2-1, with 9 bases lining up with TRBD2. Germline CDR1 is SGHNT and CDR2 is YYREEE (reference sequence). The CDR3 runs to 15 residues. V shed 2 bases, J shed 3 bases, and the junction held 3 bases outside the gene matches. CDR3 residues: CASSLTSGRYNEQFF. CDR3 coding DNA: TGTGCCAGCAGCTTAACTAGCGGGCGCTACAATGAGCAGTTCTTC.

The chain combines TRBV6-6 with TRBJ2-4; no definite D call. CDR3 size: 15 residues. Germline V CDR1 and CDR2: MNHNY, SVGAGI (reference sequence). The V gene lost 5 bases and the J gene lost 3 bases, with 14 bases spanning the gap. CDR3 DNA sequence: TGTGCCAGCAGTACCCCCTTTGGAGACAAAAACATTCAGTACTTC. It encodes CASSTPFGDKNIQYF.

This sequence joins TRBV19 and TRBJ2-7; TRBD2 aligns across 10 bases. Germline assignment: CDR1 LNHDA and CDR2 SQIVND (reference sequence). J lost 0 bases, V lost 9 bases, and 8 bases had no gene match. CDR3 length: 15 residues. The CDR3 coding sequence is TGTGCCAGCTCAAGACTAGCGGGTGTCTCCTACGAGCAGTACTTC. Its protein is CASSRLAGVSYEQYF.

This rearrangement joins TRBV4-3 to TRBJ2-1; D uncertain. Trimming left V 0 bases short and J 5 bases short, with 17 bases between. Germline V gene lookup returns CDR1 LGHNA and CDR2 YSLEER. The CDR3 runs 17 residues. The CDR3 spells CASSQDSIQWRDNEQFF. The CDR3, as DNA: TGCGCCAGCAGCCAAGATAGTATACAGTGGCGAGACAATGAGCAGTTCTTC.

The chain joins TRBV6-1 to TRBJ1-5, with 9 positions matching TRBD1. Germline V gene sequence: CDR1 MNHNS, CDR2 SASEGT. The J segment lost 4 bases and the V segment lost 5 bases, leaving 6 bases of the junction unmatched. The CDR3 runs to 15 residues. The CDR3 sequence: CASSRTGAGNQPQHF. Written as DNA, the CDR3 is TGTGCCAGCAGTAGGACAGGGGCAGGGAATCAGCCCCAGCATTTT.

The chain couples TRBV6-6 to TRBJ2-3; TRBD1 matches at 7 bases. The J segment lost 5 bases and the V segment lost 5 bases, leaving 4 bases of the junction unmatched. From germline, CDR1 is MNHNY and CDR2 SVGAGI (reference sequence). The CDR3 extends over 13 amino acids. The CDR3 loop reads CASSDRVKDTQYF. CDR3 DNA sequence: TGTGCCAGCAGTGACAGGGTGAAAGATACGCAGTATTTT.

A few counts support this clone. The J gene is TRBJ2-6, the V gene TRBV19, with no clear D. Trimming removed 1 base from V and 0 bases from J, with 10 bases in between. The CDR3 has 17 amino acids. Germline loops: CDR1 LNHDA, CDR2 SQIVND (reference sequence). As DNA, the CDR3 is TGTGCCAGTAGTATAGGAGGTCGGATCTCTGGGGCCAACGTCCTGACTTTC. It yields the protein CASSIGGRISGANVLTF.